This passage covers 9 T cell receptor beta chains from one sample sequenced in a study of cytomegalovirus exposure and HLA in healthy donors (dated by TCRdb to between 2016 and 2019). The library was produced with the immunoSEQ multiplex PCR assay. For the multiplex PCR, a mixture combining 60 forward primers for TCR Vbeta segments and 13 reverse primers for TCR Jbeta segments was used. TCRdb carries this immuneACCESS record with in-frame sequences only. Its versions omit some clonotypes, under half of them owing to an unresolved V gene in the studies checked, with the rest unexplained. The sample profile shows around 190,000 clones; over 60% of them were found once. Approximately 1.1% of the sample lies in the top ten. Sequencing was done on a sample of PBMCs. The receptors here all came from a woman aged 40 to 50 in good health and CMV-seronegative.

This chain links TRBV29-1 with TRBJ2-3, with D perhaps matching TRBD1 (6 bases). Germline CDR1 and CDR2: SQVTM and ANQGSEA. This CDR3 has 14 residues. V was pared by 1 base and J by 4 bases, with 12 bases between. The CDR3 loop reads CSVEGAGAPDTQYF. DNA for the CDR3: TGCAGCGTTGAAGGCGCAGGGGCCCCAGATACGCAGTATTTT.

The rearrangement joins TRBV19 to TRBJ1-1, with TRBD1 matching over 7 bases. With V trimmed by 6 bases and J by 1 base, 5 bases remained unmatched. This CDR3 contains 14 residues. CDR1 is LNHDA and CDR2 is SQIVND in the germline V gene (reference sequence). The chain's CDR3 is CASRTGVRNTEAFF. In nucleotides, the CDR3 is TGTGCCAGTAGAACAGGGGTTCGGAACACTGAAGCTTTCTTT. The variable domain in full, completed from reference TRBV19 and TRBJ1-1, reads DGGITQSPKYLFRKEGQNVTLSCEQNLNHDAMYWYRQDPGQGLRLIYYSQIVNDFQKGDIAEGYSVSREKKESFPLTVTSAQKNPTAFYLCASRTGVRNTEAFFGQGTRLTVV.

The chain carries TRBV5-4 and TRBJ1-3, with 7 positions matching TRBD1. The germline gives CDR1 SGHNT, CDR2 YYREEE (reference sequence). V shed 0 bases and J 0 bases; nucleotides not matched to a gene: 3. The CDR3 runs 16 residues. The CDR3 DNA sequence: TGTGCCAGCAGCTTGGGACAGGGTAGCTCTGGAAACACCATATATTTT. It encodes CASSLGQGSSGNTIYF.

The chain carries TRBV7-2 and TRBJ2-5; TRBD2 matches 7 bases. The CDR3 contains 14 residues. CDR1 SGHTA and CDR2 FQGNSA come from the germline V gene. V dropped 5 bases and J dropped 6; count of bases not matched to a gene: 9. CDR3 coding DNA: TGTGCCAGCAGCCCAATGGCGGGAGCGAAGACCCAGTACTTC. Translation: CASSPMAGAKTQYF.

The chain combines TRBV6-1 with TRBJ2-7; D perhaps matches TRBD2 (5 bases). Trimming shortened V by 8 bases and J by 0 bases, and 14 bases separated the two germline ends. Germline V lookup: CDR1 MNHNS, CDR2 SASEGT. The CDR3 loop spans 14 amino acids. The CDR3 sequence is CASGPDFISYEQYF. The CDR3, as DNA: TGTGCCAGCGGTCCGGACTTTATCTCCTACGAGCAGTACTTC.

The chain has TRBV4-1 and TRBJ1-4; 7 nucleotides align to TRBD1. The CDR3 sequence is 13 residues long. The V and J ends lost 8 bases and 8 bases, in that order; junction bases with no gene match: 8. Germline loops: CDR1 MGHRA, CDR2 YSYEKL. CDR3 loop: CASGQVRREKLFF. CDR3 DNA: TGCGCCAGCGGACAGGTCAGGCGGGAAAAACTGTTTTTT.

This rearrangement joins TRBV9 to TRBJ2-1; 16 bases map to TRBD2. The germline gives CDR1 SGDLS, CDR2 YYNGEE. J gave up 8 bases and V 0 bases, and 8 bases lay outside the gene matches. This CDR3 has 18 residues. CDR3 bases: TGTGCCAGCAGCGTAGGCCCCGGGACTAGCGGGAGGGCCTATGAGCAGTTCTTC. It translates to CASSVGPGTSGRAYEQFF.

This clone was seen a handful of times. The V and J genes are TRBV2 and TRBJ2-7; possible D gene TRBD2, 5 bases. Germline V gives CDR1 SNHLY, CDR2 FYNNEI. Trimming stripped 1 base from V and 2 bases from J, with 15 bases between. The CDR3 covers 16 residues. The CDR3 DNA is TGTGCCAGCAGTGAAGGACGGCCGCGGGTGACCTACGAGCAGTACTTC. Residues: CASSEGRPRVTYEQYF.

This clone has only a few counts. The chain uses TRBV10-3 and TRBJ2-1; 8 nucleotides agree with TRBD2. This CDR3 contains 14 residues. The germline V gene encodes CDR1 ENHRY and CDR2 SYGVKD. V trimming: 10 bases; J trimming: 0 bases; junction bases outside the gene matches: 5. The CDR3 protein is CATRLASSYNEQFF. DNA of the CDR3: TGTGCCACCCGACTAGCGAGCTCCTACAATGAGCAGTTCTTC.